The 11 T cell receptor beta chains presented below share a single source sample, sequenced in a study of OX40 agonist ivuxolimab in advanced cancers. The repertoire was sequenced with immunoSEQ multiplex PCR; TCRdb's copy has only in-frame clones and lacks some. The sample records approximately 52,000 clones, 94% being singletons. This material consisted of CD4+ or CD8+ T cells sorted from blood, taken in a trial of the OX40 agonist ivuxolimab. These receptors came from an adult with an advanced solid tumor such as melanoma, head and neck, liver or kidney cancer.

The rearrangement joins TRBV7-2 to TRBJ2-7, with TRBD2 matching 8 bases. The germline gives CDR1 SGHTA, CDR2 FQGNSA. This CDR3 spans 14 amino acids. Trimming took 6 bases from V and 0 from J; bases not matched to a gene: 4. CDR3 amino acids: CASRERENSYEQYF. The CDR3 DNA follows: TGTGCCAGCAGAGAGCGGGAGAACTCCTACGAGCAGTACTTC.

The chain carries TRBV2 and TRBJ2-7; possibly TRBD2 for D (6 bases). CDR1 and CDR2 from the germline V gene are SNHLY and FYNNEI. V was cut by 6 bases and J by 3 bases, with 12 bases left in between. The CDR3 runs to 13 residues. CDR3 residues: CASSGGDGYEQYF. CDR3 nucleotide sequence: TGTGCCAGCAGCGGAGGGGACGGCTACGAGCAGTACTTC.

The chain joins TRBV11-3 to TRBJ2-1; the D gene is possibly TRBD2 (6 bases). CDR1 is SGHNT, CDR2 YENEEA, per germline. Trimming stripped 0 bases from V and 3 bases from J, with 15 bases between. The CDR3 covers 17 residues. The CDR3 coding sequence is TGTGCCAGCAGCTTAGATCGGAGTCTAGCGAACTACAATGAGCAGTTCTTC. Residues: CASSLDRSLANYNEQFF.

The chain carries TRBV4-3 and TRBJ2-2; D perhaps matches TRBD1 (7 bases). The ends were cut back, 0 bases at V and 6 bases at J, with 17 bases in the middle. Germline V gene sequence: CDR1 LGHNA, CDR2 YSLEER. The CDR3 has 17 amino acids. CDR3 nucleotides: TGCGCCAGCAGCCAAGACATGACAGGGTCGGGGGCCGGGGAGCTGTTTTTT. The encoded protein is CASSQDMTGSGAGELFF.

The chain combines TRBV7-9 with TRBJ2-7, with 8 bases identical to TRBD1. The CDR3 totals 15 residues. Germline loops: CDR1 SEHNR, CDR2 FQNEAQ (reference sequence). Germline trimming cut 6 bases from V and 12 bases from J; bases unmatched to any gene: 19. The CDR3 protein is CASRPLDRGPEGSYF. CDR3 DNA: TGTGCCAGCAGACCTCTCGACAGGGGTCCGGAGGGGTCGTACTTC.

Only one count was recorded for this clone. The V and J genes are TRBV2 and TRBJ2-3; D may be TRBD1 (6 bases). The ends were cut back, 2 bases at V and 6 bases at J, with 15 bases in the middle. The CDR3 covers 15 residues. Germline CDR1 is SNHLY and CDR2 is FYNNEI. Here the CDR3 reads CASSERETGRDTQYF. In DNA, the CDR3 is TGTGCCAGCAGTGAAAGGGAAACAGGGCGCGATACGCAGTATTTT.

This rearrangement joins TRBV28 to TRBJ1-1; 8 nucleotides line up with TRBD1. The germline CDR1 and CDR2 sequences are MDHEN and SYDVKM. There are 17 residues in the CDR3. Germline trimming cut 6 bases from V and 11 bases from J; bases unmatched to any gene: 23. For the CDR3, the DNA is TGTGCCAGCAGGCACGACAGGGGCTTTAGTTATCGTGGAGCGGCTTTCTTT. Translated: CASRHDRGFSYRGAAFF.

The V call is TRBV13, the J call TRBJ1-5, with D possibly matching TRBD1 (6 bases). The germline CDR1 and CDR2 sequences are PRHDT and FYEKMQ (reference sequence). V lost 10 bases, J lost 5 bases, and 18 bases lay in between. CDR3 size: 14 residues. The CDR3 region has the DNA TGTGCCACCGTTAACAGGGTAAAGGATCAGCCCCAGCATTTT. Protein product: CATVNRVKDQPQHF.

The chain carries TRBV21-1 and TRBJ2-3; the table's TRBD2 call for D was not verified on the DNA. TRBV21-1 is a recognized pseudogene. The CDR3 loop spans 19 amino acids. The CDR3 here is CASSNPGRGTSEDWDTQYF. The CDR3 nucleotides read TGTGCCAGCAGCAATCCGGGGAGGGGGACTAGCGAGGATTGGGATACGCAGTATTTT.

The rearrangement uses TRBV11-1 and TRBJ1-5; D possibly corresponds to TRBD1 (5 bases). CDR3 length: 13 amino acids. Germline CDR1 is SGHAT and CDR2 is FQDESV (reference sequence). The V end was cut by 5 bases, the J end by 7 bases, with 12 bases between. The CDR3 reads CASSPGRGQPQHF. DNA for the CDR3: TGTGCCAGCAGCCCAGGGCGGGGGCAGCCCCAGCATTTT.

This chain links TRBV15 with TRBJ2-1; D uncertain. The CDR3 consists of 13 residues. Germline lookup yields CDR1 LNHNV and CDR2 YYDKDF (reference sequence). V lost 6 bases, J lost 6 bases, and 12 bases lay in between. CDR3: CATRGLDSNEQFF. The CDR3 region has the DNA TGTGCCACCAGAGGGTTGGATAGCAATGAGCAGTTCTTC.